Each of the 17 T cell receptor beta chains below was sequenced from the same sample in a study of T cell repertoires in cytomegalovirus infection. One entry per CDR3 protein, called by TCRdb with MiXCR from the reads. This sample yields some 940,000 distinct CDR3 sequences, of which 31% are seen a single time; 13% belongs to the top ten. Their antigens remain unidentified. Material: cultured CD8+ T cells from PBMCs, obtained from culture after CMV antigen stimulation. These receptors all stem from a human donor in good health (CMV status not recorded). Some clones in this sample may be carry-over from other donors' samples.

The CDR3 DNA follows: TGTGCCAGCAGTAGCAGGGGGTGCGACACTGAAGCTTTCTTT. The encoded protein is CASSSRGCDTEAFF. The gene calls are TRBV6-8 and TRBJ1-1; 7 bases are shared with TRBD1. Germline-derived CDR1 and CDR2 are MNHGY and SAAAGT. Germline trimming cut 5 bases from V and 3 bases from J; bases unmatched to any gene: 6. The length of the CDR3 is 14 residues.

This chain links TRBV2 with TRBJ2-7, with D tentatively TRBD1 or TRBD2 (5 bases each). Looked up from germline, CDR1 is SNHLY and CDR2 is FYNNEI. CDR3 length: 14 residues. V lost 6 bases and J 4 bases, leaving 16 bases between the germline ends. CDR3 bases: TGTGCCAGCAGCCCGATCCGGGGCCTATACGAGCAGTACTTC. It codes for CASSPIRGLYEQYF.

With regard to this clonotype: It may be a read error: a sequence one base away is much more abundant. The chain links TRBV10-3 to TRBJ1-1, with TRBD1 matching 8 bases. Germline V gene data show CDR1 as ENHRY and CDR2 as SYGVKD. The ends lost 6 bases at V and 3 bases at J; junction bases unmatched: 21. This CDR3 contains 19 residues. CDR3 nucleotide sequence: TGTGCCATCAGGAAGCTTTCAAAGGACAGGGAGTTTACGGACACTGAAGCTTTCTTT. Protein: CAIRKLSKDREFTDTEAFF.

The chain carries TRBV20-1 and TRBJ1-1; D call uncertain. CDR1 and CDR2 (germline): DFQATT, SNEGSKA (reference sequence). Trimming removed 0 bases from V and 4 bases from J, with 6 bases in between. This CDR3 has 12 residues. The CDR3 nucleotides read TGCAGTGCTAGAGAATTGTCCACTGAAGCTTTCTTT. Translating gives CSARELSTEAFF.

The chain is built from TRBV4-1 and TRBJ1-1; the D gene is possibly TRBD1 (5 bases). The CDR3 covers 13 residues. Germline V gene sequence: CDR1 MGHRA, CDR2 YSYEKL. V gave up 4 bases and J gave up 5 bases, with 11 bases separating them. CDR3 sequence (DNA): TGCGCCAGCAGCCCGGGGACCGAAACTGAAGCTTTCTTT. This translates into CASSPGTETEAFF.

This clonotype was seen only a few times. V gene TRBV6-6 combines with J gene TRBJ2-7; the match to TRBD2 covers 8 bases. Germline-derived CDR1 and CDR2 are MNHNY and SVGAGI (reference sequence). V lost 0 bases and J lost 6; bases outside the gene matches: 10. The CDR3 runs to 16 residues. Here the CDR3 DNA reads TGTGCCAGCAGTTACTCCGGGGGGGCTTCAACGACCGAGCAGTACGTC. Translation: CASSYSGGASTTEQYV.

This clonotype has more than one count but fewer than ten. This chain uses TRBV20-1 with TRBJ2-1; D is possibly TRBD2 (5 bases). V lost 0 bases and J 0 bases, leaving 24 bases between the germline ends. The CDR3 contains 20 residues. Germline V gives CDR1 DFQATT, CDR2 SNEGSKA (reference sequence). CDR3 sequence (DNA): TGCAGTGCTAGAGATGGTTCGGGAACACTCTATTTCAGCTCCTACAATGAGCAGTTCTTC. As protein: CSARDGSGTLYFSSYNEQFF.

The chain recombines TRBV7-6 with TRBJ1-6; D possibly corresponds to TRBD1 (6 bases). The CDR3 spans 13 residues. Germline V CDR1 and CDR2: SGHVS, FNYEAQ. Trimming removed 5 bases from V and 8 bases from J, with 10 bases in between. CDR3: CASSATGHSPLHF. CDR3 coding DNA: TGTGCCAGCAGCGCCACAGGGCATTCACCCCTCCACTTT.

This clonotype has ten or more counts. The chain links TRBV6-2 or TRBV6-3 to TRBJ2-5; TRBD2 matches 13 bases. V gave up 4 bases and J gave up 2 bases; unmatched junction bases: 4. CDR1 is MNHEY and CDR2 is SVGEGT in the germline V gene. This CDR3 has 16 residues. The CDR3 sequence: CASSSGTSGIQETQYF. In nucleotides, the CDR3 is TGTGCCAGCAGTTCCGGGACTAGCGGGATACAAGAGACCCAGTACTTC.

This chain links TRBV12-3 or TRBV12-4 with TRBJ2-1; D gene uncertain. The CDR3 is 13 residues long. Trimming left V 2 bases short and J 5 bases short, with 7 bases between. DNA for the CDR3: TGTGCCAGCAGTTTATATGGGGACAATGAGCAGTTCTTC. Residues: CASSLYGDNEQFF.

This clonotype was recorded a few times. This sequence joins TRBV27 and TRBJ1-1; 10 nucleotides agree with TRBD1. This CDR3 region has 15 residues. V gave up 8 bases and J gave up 0 bases; unmatched junction bases: 6. The germline gives CDR1 MNHEY, CDR2 SMNVEV (reference sequence). Here the CDR3 reads CASLGGQGMNTEAFF. CDR3 DNA: TGTGCCAGCCTAGGGGGACAGGGGATGAACACTGAAGCTTTCTTT.

The J gene is TRBJ2-1, the V gene TRBV20-1; D possibly corresponds to TRBD1 (6 bases). Trimming pared 1 base from V and 0 bases from J, leaving 13 bases between. The germline V gene encodes CDR1 DFQATT and CDR2 SNEGSKA (reference sequence). The CDR3 covers 16 residues. CDR3 nucleotide sequence: TGCAGTGCTAGAGCTAGGACAGCCTACTCCTACAATGAGCAGTTCTTC. Translated, it gives CSARARTAYSYNEQFF.

Concerning this clonotype: This may come from a read error, since a much larger clone is one base off. The chain couples TRBV6-1 to TRBJ1-1; no definite D call. This CDR3 region has 13 residues. CDR1 is MNHNS and CDR2 is SASEGT in the germline V gene. The CDR3 DNA reads as TGTGCCAGCAGTCCTACAGCGAACAGTGAAGCTTTCTTT. Translating gives CASSPTANSEAFF.

This clonotype was picked up a small number of times. This rearrangement joins TRBV4-1 to TRBJ2-5; 10 nucleotides align to TRBD2. CDR3 length equals 15 residues. The V segment lost 3 bases and the J segment 3 bases; nucleotides outside the gene matches: 4. CDR1 and CDR2 (germline): MGHRA, YSYEKL. The CDR3 DNA sequence: TGCGCCAGCAGCCATGTTAGCGGGAGGAAAGAGACCCAGTACTTC. Translation: CASSHVSGRKETQYF.

The chain joins TRBV7-2 to TRBJ1-4; weak D call: TRBD1 (5 bases). Trimming pared 2 bases from V and 5 bases from J, leaving 12 bases between. The CDR3 consists of 15 residues. Germline loops: CDR1 SGHTA, CDR2 FQGNSA. The CDR3 bases are TGTGCCAGCAGCTTAAGTGTTGGGGCGAATGAAAAACTGTTTTTT. It translates to CASSLSVGANEKLFF.

This clonotype was picked up many times. At one end the junction does not follow the germline gene, possibly because of a read error. The rearrangement joins TRBV7-6 to TRBJ2-5; 7 positions agree with TRBD1. CDR1 and CDR2 from the germline V gene are SGHVS and FNYEAQ. The CDR3 loop spans 16 amino acids. CDR3 amino acids: CASSLFVTGEQETQYF. As DNA, the CDR3 is TGTGCTAGCAGCTTATTTGTAACAGGGGAACAAGAGACCCAGTACTTC.

This clonotype was seen more than once but under ten times. J is TRBJ2-5 and V is TRBV7-9; unclear D gene. Trimming took 3 bases from V and 1 from J, leaving 6 bases between them. The CDR3 has 13 residues. Germline values: CDR1 SEHNR, CDR2 FQNEAQ (reference sequence). CDR3 in amino acids: CASSFSLQETQYF. CDR3 nucleotides: TGTGCCAGCAGCTTTAGCCTCCAAGAGACCCAGTACTTC.